The rows below give T cell receptor beta chains drawn from one sample of a study of T cells in Graves' hyperthyroidism and ophthalmopathy. One entry per CDR3 protein, called by TCRdb with MiXCR from the multiplex PCR reads. The sample lists about 380,000 distinct CDR3 sequences, around 14% occurring once. The source material was blood. Receptor source: a woman aged 60 to 75 with Graves' hyperthyroidism. Each CDR3 is given with its conserved first and last residue. A D gene is named only where the DNA matches it firmly. Only some rows state a clone size, as once, few, many or a class for expanded clones.

V gene,D gene,J gene,CDR3 length,clone size,CDR3 protein,CDR3 DNA
TRBV6-1,-,TRBJ2-7,11,many,CASSEPYEQYF,TGTGCCAGCAGTGAACCCTACGAGCAGTACTTC
TRBV25-1,TRBD2,TRBJ2-1,15,few,CASSDPGLAGNEQFF,TGTGCCAGCAGTGACCCGGGACTAGCGGGAAATGAGCAGTTCTTC
TRBV7-9,TRBD1,TRBJ1-4,15,many,CASSLRDSGNEKLFF,TGTGCCAGCAGCCTAAGGGACAGCGGCAATGAAAAACTGTTTTTT
TRBV10-3,-,TRBJ2-1,13,few,CAIRGLSDNEQFF,TGTGCCATCAGAGGACTTTCTGACAATGAGCAGTTCTTC
TRBV6-1,TRBD2,TRBJ2-2,15,-,CASSPLAGYIGELFF,TGTGCCAGCAGTCCTCTAGCGGGATATATCGGGGAGCTGTTTTTT
TRBV10-3,TRBD1,TRBJ2-7,14,many,CAISAERGPGEQYF,TGTGCCATCAGTGCGGAAAGGGGGCCGGGGGAGCAGTACTTC
TRBV28,TRBD1,TRBJ2-7,14,-,CASRTGTGGREQYF,TGTGCCAGCAGGACCGGGACAGGGGGACGCGAGCAGTACTTC
TRBV7-3,-,TRBJ1-1,14,many,CASSPGGTYTEAFF,TGTGCCAGCAGCCCCGGGGGAACCTACACTGAAGCTTTCTTT
TRBV6-1,-,TRBJ1-5,17,many,CASSEVLGDSPNQPQHF,TGTGCCAGCAGTGAAGTCTTGGGAGACAGCCCAAATCAGCCCCAGCATTTT
TRBV2,TRBD1,TRBJ1-1,13,many,CASSVAGTVEAFF,TGTGCCAGCAGTGTGGCCGGGACAGTTGAAGCTTTCTTT
TRBV20-1,-,TRBJ2-7,13,-,CSAPDRSSYEQYF,TGCAGTGCTCCAGACAGGAGCTCCTACGAGCAGTACTTC
TRBV7-2,TRBD2,TRBJ2-7,14,few,CASSMGLANYEQYF,TGTGCCAGCAGCATGGGACTAGCTAACTACGAGCAGTACTTC
TRBV14,-,TRBJ1-2,15,few,CASSSQRGIEDGYTF,TGTGCCAGCAGCTCACAACGGGGCATAGAAGATGGCTACACCTTC
TRBV3-1,TRBD2,TRBJ2-5,13,many,CASVLAGVETQYF,TGTGCCAGCGTCCTAGCGGGAGTGGAGACCCAGTACTTC
TRBV20-1,-,TRBJ2-5,12,many,CSARSSGETQYF,TGCAGTGCTAGATCCAGCGGGGAGACCCAGTACTTC
TRBV2,-,TRBJ2-3,15,many,CASRESVSSTDTQYF,TGTGCCAGCAGGGAGTCAGTCTCTAGCACAGATACGCAGTATTTT
TRBV30,-,TRBJ2-2,14,many,CAWIGGSHTGELFF,TGTGCCTGGATTGGGGGTTCGCACACCGGGGAGCTGTTTTTT
TRBV20-1,TRBD2,TRBJ2-1,13,many,CSARRTGGYEQFF,TGCAGTGCCCGGAGAACGGGAGGGTATGAGCAGTTCTTC
TRBV7-2,-,TRBJ1-1,16,many,CASSSALGFMNTEAFF,TGTGCCAGCAGCTCTGCCCTGGGTTTTATGAACACTGAAGCTTTCTTT
TRBV5-1,-,TRBJ2-7,16,many,CASSLALSTASYEQYF,TGCGCCAGCAGCTTGGCCCTCTCGACAGCCTCCTACGAGCAGTACTTC
TRBV7-8,TRBD1,TRBJ1-1,15,many,CASSFLLTGDTEAFF,TGTGCCAGCAGCTTCCTATTGACAGGGGACACTGAAGCTTTCTTT
TRBV11-2,TRBD1,TRBJ1-1,15,many,CASSSHRGRNTEAFF,TGTGCCAGCAGCTCCCACAGGGGGCGGAACACTGAAGCTTTCTTT
TRBV28,-,TRBJ2-7,12,many,CASSVDRYEQYF,TGTGCCAGCAGTGTCGACAGGTACGAGCAGTACTTC
TRBV7-7,-,TRBJ2-5,14,many,CASSLSQGGETQYF,TGTGCTAGCAGCTTATCTCAGGGAGGAGAGACCCAGTACTTC
TRBV11-3,-,TRBJ1-4,14,many,CASSLEGLDEKLFF,TGTGCCAGCAGCTTAGAAGGGCTGGATGAAAAACTGTTTTTT
TRBV7-9,-,TRBJ2-5,15,many,CASSPRWDNQETQYF,TGTGCCAGCAGCCCCAGGTGGGACAACCAAGAGACCCAGTACTTC
TRBV5-5,-,TRBJ2-7,15,-,CASSLVWDGTYEQYF,TGTGCCAGCAGCTTGGTCTGGGACGGTACCTACGAGCAGTACTTC
TRBV12-5,-,TRBJ2-1,15,-,CASGSIFRSYNEQFF,TGTGCTAGTGGTTCGATTTTCCGCTCCTACAATGAGCAGTTCTTC
TRBV3-1,-,TRBJ2-3,14,many,CASSLRSVPDTQYF,TGTGCCAGCAGCCTCAGGTCGGTTCCAGATACGCAGTATTTT
TRBV7-9,-,TRBJ2-1,12,many,CASSLGSTEQFF,TGTGCCAGCAGCTTAGGATCCACTGAGCAGTTCTTC
TRBV7-2,TRBD2,TRBJ2-7,13,many,CASLLAGAHEQYF,TGTGCCAGCCTCCTAGCGGGAGCCCACGAGCAGTACTTC
TRBV6-1,-,TRBJ2-1,18,many,CASSEAITGAFSYNEQFF,TGTGCCAGCAGTGAAGCGATCACCGGGGCCTTTAGCTACAATGAGCAGTTCTTC
TRBV20-1,TRBD1,TRBJ1-2,15,many,CSATKIGQGLPGYTF,TGCAGTGCCACCAAGATCGGACAGGGGCTCCCCGGCTACACCTTC
TRBV29-1,-,TRBJ2-5,13,few,CSALHRYQETQYF,TGCAGCGCCCTTCATAGGTACCAAGAGACCCAGTACTTC
TRBV20-1,TRBD1,TRBJ2-3,13,many,CSANDRGEDTQYF,TGCAGTGCTAACGACAGGGGCGAGGATACGCAGTATTTT
TRBV3-1,TRBD1,TRBJ1-4,14,many,CASSRGQYNEKLFF,TGTGCCAGCAGCCGGGGACAGTATAATGAAAAACTGTTTTTT
TRBV12-3/TRBV12-4,-,TRBJ2-1,16,many,CASINTLASSYNEQFF,TGTGCCAGCATTAATACTTTGGCGAGCTCCTACAATGAGCAGTTCTTC
TRBV3-1,-,TRBJ1-1,14,many,CASSDRGPNTEAFF,TGTGCCAGCAGCGACCGAGGACCGAACACTGAAGCTTTCTTT
TRBV30,TRBD1,TRBJ1-1,16,many,CAWSGRMAGGATEAFF,TGTGCCTGGAGCGGGCGTATGGCAGGGGGCGCGACTGAAGCTTTCTTT
TRBV27,TRBD2,TRBJ2-3,16,-,CASSSTSGRGTDTQYF,TGTGCCAGCAGTTCCACTAGCGGGAGGGGCACAGATACGCAGTATTTT
TRBV7-9,TRBD1,TRBJ1-2,15,many,CASSPGQGRNYGYTF,TGTGCCAGCAGCCCGGGACAGGGTAGGAACTATGGCTACACCTTC
TRBV12-3/TRBV12-4,TRBD1,TRBJ2-7,15,-,CASGPAGTGKDGQYF,TGTGCCAGCGGACCAGCCGGGACAGGGAAGGACGGGCAGTACTTC
TRBV6-2/TRBV6-3,-,TRBJ2-7,14,many,CASSLSWAGKVQYF,TGTGCCAGCAGCCTTAGTTGGGCAGGCAAGGTGCAGTACTTC
TRBV2,-,TRBJ2-3,17,-,CASSYSGGSQGVYTQYF,TGTGCCAGCAGTTACTCGGGGGGTTCCCAGGGGGTATATACGCAGTATTTT
TRBV14,TRBD2,TRBJ2-1,17,few,CASSQRAGISENNEQFF,TGTGCCAGCAGCCAACGAGCGGGAATATCCGAAAACAATGAGCAGTTCTTC
TRBV20-1,-,TRBJ1-1,14,-,CSAMVAWSNTEAFF,TGCAGTGCCATGGTGGCGTGGTCGAACACTGAAGCTTTCTTT
TRBV5-1,-,TRBJ1-2,12,many,CASSKGEYGYTF,TGCGCCAGTAGTAAGGGTGAATATGGCTACACCTTC
TRBV20-1,TRBD2,TRBJ2-1,17,-,CSARDGTSGKRLGEQFF,TGCAGTGCTAGAGACGGGACTAGCGGGAAGCGGTTGGGTGAGCAGTTCTTC
TRBV14,-,TRBJ2-7,13,many,CASSQGEDYEQYF,TGTGCCAGCAGCCAAGGAGAGGACTACGAGCAGTACTTC
TRBV2,-,TRBJ1-2,13,-,CASSLRNNYGYTF,TGTGCCAGCAGCTTACGGAACAACTATGGCTACACCTTC